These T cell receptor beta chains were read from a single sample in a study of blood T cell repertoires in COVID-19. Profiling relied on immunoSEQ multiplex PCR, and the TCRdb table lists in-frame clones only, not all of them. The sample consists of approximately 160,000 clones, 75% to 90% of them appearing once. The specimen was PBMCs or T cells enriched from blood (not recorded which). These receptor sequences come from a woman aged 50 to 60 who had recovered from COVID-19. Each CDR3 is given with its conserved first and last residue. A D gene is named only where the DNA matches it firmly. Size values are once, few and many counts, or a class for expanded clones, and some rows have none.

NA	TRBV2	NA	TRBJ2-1	CASGGPSGPYNEQFF	TGTGCCAGCGGGGGGCCTAGCGGACCGTACAATGAGCAGTTCTTC
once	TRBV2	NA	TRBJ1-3	CASTSNSGNTIYF	TGTGCCTCAACGAGTAACTCTGGAAACACCATATATTTT
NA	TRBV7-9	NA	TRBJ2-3	CASSPAPGGITDTQYF	TGTGCCAGCAGCCCAGCCCCCGGGGGTATAACAGATACGCAGTATTTT
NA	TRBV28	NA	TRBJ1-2	CATNPRGPSRAYGYTF	TGTGCCACCAACCCTAGAGGGCCCTCACGCGCCTATGGCTACACCTTC
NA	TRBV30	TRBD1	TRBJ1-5	CAWSGGDSGNQPQHF	TGTGCCTGGAGCGGGGGGGACAGCGGCAATCAGCCCCAGCATTTT
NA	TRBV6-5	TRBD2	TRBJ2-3	CASTPGGGTDTQYF	TGTGCCAGCACTCCGGGGGGGGGCACAGATACGCAGTATTTT
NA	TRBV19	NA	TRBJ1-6	CASSPAQGTSPLHF	TGTGCCAGTAGTCCCGCCCAGGGTACTTCACCCCTCCACTTT
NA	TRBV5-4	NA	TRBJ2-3	CASSSRWGADTQYF	TGTGCCAGCAGCTCGAGATGGGGGGCAGATACGCAGTATTTT
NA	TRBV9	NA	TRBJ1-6	CASSAGVTNSPLHF	TGTGCCAGCAGCGCAGGGGTTACTAATTCACCCCTCCACTTT
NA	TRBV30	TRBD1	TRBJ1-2	CAWSAGQGTIGGYTF	TGTGCCTGGAGTGCGGGACAGGGTACGATTGGTGGCTACACCTTC
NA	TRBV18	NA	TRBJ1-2	CASSPVERRPNYGYTF	TGTGCCAGCTCACCCGTTGAGAGGAGACCTAACTATGGCTACACCTTC
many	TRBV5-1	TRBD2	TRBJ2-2	CASSLVGRSGSVLNTGELFF	TGCGCCAGCAGCTTGGTCGGGCGGAGCGGGAGCGTACTGAACACCGGGGAGCTGTTTTTT
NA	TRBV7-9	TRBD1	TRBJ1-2	CASSTPGTVLNGYTF	TGTGCCAGCAGCACCCCCGGGACAGTTCTAAATGGCTACACCTTC
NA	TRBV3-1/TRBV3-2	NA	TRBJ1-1	CASSYPGQNTEAFF	TGTGCCAGCAGCTATCCGGGACAGAACACTGAAGCTTTCTTT
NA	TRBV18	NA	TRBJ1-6	CASSPPMGDNSPLHF	TGTGCCAGCTCACCACCTATGGGCGATAATTCACCCCTCCACTTT
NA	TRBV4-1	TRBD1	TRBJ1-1	CASSRDSWTEAFF	TGCGCCAGCAGTCGGGACAGCTGGACTGAAGCTTTCTTT
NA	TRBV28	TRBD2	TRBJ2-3	CASTNYILAGGPPRTDTQYF	TGTGCCAGCACAAATTACATACTAGCGGGGGGGCCCCCCCGCACAGATACGCAGTATTTT
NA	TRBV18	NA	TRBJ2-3	CASSPPGTAFAADTQYF	TGTGCCAGCTCACCACCGGGCACGGCCTTCGCCGCAGATACGCAGTATTTT
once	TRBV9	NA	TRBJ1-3	CASSRYGGSGNTIYF	TGTGCCAGCAGCCGCTACGGGGGTTCAGGAAACACCATATATTTT
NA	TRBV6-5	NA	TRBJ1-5	CASARGGLFNQPQHF	TGTGCCAGCGCCCGTGGGGGCCTATTCAATCAGCCCCAGCATTTT
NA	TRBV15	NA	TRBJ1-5	CATSSEVGEGQPQHF	TGTGCCACCAGCAGTGAGGTGGGGGAGGGTCAGCCCCAGCATTTT
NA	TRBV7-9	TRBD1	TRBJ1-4	CASSRQGAPEKLFF	TGTGCCAGCAGCAGGCAGGGGGCGCCGGAAAAACTGTTTTTT
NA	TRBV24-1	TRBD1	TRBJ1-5	CATSDSGQGSNQPQHF	TGTGCCACCAGTGACTCTGGACAGGGAAGCAATCAGCCCCAGCATTTT
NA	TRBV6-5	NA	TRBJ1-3	CASASGGYSGNTIYF	TGTGCCAGCGCGTCTGGGGGGTACTCTGGAAACACCATATATTTT
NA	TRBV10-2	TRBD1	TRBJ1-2	CASSERAGGLYGYTF	TGCGCCAGCAGTGAGAGGGCAGGGGGGCTCTATGGCTACACCTTC
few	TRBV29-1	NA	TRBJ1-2	CSVVGQGLIGNYGYTF	TGCAGCGTTGTTGGGCAGGGACTAATTGGAAACTATGGCTACACCTTC
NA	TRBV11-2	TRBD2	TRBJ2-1	CASSLGEGREQFF	TGTGCCAGCAGCTTGGGGGAGGGCCGTGAGCAGTTCTTC
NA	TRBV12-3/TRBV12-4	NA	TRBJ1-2	CASSRQGTDGYTF	TGTGCCAGCAGTCGTCAGGGGACGGACGGCTACACCTTC
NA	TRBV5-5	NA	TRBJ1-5	CASSLGASEGQPQHF	TGTGCCAGCAGCTTGGGGGCCTCGGAGGGTCAGCCCCAGCATTTT
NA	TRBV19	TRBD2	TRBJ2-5	CASSRLAGVGETQYF	TGTGCCAGTAGCCGCCTAGCGGGAGTAGGGGAGACCCAGTACTTC